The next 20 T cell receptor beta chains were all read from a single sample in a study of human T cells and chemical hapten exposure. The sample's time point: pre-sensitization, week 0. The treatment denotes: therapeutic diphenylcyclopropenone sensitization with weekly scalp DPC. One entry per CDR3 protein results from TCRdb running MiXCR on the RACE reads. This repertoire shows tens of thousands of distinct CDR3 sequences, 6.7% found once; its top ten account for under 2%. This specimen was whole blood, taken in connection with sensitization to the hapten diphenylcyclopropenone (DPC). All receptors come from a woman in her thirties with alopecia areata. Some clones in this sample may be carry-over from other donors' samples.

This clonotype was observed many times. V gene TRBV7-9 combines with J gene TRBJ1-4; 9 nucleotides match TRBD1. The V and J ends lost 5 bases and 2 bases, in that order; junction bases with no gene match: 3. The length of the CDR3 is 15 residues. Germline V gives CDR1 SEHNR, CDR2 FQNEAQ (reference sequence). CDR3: CASSAGTGTNEKLFF. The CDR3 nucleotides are TGTGCCAGCAGCGCCGGGACAGGGACTAATGAAAAACTGTTTTTT.

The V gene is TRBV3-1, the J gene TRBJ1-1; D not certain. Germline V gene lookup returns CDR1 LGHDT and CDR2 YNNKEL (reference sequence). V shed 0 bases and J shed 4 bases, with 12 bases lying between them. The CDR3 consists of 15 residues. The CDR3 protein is CASSQDTLLGTEAFF. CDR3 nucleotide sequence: TGTGCCAGCAGCCAAGATACGCTCCTGGGCACTGAAGCTTTCTTT.

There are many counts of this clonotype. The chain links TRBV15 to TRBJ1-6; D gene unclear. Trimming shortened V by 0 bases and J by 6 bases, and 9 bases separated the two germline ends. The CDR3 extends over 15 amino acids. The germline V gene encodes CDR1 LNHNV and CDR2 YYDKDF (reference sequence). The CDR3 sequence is CATSRDPTPNSPLHF. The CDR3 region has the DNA TGTGCCACCAGCAGAGATCCTACACCTAATTCACCCCTCCACTTT.

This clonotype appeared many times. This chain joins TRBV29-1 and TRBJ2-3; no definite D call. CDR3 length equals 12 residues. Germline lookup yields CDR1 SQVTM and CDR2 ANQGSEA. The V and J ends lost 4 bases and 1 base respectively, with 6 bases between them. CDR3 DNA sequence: TGCAGCGTTGTGGTCGGCACAGATACGCAGTATTTT. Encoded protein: CSVVVGTDTQYF.

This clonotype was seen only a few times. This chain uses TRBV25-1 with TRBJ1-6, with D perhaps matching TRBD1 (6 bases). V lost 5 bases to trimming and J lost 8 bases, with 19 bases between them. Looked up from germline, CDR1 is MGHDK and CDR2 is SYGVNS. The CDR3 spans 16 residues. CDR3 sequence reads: CASSPYSGVDHSPLHF. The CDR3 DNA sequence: TGTGCCAGCAGTCCCTACTCAGGGGTTGACCATTCACCCCTCCACTTT.

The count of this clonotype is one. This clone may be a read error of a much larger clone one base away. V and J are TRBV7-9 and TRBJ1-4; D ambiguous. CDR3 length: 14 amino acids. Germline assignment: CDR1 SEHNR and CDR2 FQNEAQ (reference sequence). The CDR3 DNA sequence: TGTACCAGCAGCTTAGTCCAGTTTAATGAAAAACTGTTTTTT. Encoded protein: CTSSLVQFNEKLFF.

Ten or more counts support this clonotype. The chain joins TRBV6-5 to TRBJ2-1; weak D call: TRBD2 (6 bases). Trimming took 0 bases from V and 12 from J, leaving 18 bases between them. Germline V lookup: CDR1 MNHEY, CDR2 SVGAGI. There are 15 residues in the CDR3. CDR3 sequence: CASSYSNEVQGGQFF. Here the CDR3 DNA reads TGTGCCAGCAGTTACTCGAATGAGGTGCAGGGAGGGCAGTTCTTC.

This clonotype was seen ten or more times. CDR3 residues: CASSSFSSGVWDTQYF. CDR3 DNA sequence: TGTGCCAGTAGTTCATTCTCTAGCGGGGTATGGGATACGCAGTATTTT. The chain uses TRBV19 and TRBJ2-3, with 9 bases matching TRBD2. Germline V gene lookup returns CDR1 LNHDA and CDR2 SQIVND (reference sequence). V was pared by 5 bases and J by 6 bases, with 12 bases of the junction left unmatched. The CDR3 contains 16 residues.

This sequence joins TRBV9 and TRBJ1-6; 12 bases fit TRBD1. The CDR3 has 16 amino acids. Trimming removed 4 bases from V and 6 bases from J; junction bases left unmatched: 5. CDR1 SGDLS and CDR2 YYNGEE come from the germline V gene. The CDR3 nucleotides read TGTGCCAGCAGCACTGGGGACAGGGGGCTTAATTCACCCCTCCACTTT. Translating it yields CASSTGDRGLNSPLHF.

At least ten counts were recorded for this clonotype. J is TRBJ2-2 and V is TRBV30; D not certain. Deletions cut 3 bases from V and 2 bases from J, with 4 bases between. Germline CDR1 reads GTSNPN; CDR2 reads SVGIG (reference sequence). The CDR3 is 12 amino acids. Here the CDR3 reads CAWRFNTGELFF. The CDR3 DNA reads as TGTGCCTGGAGATTCAACACCGGGGAGCTGTTTTTT.

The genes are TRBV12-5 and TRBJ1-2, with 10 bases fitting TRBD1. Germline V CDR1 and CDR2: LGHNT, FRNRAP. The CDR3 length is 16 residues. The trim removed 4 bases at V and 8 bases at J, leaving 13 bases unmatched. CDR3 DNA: TGTGCTAGTGGTTCCCCTCCCGGGACAGGGGCATCCGGCTACACCTTC. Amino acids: CASGSPPGTGASGYTF.

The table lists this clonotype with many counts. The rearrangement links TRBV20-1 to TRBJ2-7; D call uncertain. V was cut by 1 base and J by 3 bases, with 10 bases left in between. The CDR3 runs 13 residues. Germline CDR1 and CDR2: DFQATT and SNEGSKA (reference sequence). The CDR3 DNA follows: TGCAGTGCTAGAGCGAGGACCGACTACGAGCAGTACTTC. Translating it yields CSARARTDYEQYF.

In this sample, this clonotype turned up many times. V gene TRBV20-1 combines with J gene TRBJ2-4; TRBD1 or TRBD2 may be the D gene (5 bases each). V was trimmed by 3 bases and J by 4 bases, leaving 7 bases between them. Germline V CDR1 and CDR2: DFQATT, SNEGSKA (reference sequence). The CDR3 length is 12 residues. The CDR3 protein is CSASEGKNIQYF. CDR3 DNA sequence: TGCAGTGCTAGTGAGGGGAAAAACATTCAGTACTTC.

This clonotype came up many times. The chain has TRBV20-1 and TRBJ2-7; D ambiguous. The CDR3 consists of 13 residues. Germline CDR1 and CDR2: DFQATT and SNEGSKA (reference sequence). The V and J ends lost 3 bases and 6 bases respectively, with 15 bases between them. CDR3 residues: CSASENLGGEQYF. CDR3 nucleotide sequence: TGCAGTGCTAGTGAGAACCTCGGCGGCGAGCAGTACTTC.

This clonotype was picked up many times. CDR3 in amino acids: CSVRQGTPEAFF. The DNA of the CDR3 is TGCAGCGTTCGTCAGGGGACCCCTGAAGCTTTCTTT. This chain joins TRBV29-1 and TRBJ1-1; possibly TRBD1 for D (6 bases). V was pared by 5 bases and J by 6 bases, with 13 bases between. Per germline, CDR1 SQVTM and CDR2 ANQGSEA. The CDR3 has 12 amino acids.

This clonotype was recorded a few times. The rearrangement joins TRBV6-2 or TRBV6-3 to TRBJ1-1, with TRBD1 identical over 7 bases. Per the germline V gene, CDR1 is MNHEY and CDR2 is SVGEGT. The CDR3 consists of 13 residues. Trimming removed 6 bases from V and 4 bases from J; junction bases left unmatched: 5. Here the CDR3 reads CASSRQGCTEAFF. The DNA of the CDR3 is TGTGCCAGCAGCAGACAGGGTTGCACTGAAGCTTTCTTT.

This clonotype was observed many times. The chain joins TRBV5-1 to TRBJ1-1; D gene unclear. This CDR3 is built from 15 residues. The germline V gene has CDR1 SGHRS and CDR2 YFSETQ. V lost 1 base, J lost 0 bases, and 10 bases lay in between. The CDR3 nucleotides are TGCGCCAGCAGCTTGTGGTCCGGGATGAACACTGAAGCTTTCTTT. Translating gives CASSLWSGMNTEAFF.

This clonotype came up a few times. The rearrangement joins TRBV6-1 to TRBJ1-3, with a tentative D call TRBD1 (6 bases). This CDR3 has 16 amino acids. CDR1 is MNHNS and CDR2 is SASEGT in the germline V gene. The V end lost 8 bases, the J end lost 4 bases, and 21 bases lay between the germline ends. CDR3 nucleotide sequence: TGTGCCAGCCGGGGGGCAGGCGATGGGTCAGGAAACACCATATATTTT. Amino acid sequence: CASRGAGDGSGNTIYF.

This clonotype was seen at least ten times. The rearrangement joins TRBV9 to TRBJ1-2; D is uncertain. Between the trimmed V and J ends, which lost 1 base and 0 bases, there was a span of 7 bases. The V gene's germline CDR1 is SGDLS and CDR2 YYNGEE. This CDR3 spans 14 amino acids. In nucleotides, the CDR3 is TGTGCCAGCAGCGTACAGGCAACTAACTATGGCTACACCTTC. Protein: CASSVQATNYGYTF. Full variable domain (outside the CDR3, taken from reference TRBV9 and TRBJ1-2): DSGVTQTPKHLITATGQRVTLRCSPRSGDLSVYWYQQSLDQGLQFLIQYYNGEERAKGNILERFSAQQFPDLHSELNLSSLELGDSALYFCASSVQATNYGYTFGSGTRLTVV.

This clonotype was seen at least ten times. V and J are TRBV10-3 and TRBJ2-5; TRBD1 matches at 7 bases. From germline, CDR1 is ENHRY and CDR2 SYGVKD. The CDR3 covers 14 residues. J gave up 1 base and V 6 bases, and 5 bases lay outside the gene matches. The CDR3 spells CAIRDDRAQETQYF. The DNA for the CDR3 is TGTGCCATCAGGGATGACAGGGCCCAAGAGACCCAGTACTTC.